This is a list of T cell receptor beta chains from one sample in a study of cytomegalovirus exposure and HLA in healthy donors. The assay was immunoSEQ multiplex PCR, and TCRdb's table has in-frame clones only and misses some. The data show under 170,000 clones, about 60% seen once. Sequencing was carried out using PBMCs. All receptors come from an older woman in good health and CMV-seropositive. Both conserved end residues are part of each CDR3. A D gene is named only where the DNA matches it firmly. The listing skips clone size in some rows; elsewhere it reads once, few, many or a size class.

d_call clone_size j_call v_call cdr3_aa cdr3_nt
. . TRBJ1-5 TRBV13 CASSLGTGDSNQPQHF TGTGCCAGCAGCTTAGGCACAGGAGATAGCAATCAGCCCCAGCATTTT
TRBD2 . TRBJ2-1 TRBV9 CASSALAGVSNEQFF TGTGCCAGCAGCGCTCTAGCGGGAGTTTCGAATGAGCAGTTCTTC
. few TRBJ2-5 TRBV2 CASNLEREETQYF TGTGCCAGCAACCTTGAGCGAGAAGAGACCCAGTACTTC
TRBD1 . TRBJ2-7 TRBV6-5 CASTARRTGGSEQYF TGTGCCAGCACCGCCCGCCGGACAGGGGGGTCCGAGCAGTACTTC
. . TRBJ2-7 TRBV10-1 CASSESESSYEQYF TGCGCCAGCAGTGAAAGCGAGTCCTCCTACGAGCAGTACTTC
TRBD2 . TRBJ2-1 TRBV19 CASSIVALAGGSYNEQFF TGTGCCAGTAGTATAGTTGCCCTAGCGGGAGGGTCCTACAATGAGCAGTTCTTC
TRBD1 . TRBJ1-5 TRBV5-5 CASSLSGTGVSQPQHF TGTGCCAGCAGCTTGTCAGGGACAGGGGTAAGTCAGCCCCAGCATTTT
. . TRBJ2-4 TRBV5-1 CASSLGGGNIQYF TGCGCCAGCAGCTTGGGGGGAGGAAACATTCAGTACTTC
TRBD1 . TRBJ2-2 TRBV5-1 CASSAGDRYTGELFF TGCGCCAGCAGCGCCGGGGACAGGTACACCGGGGAGCTGTTTTTT
. . TRBJ1-2 TRBV15 CATSRAGFDYGYTF TGTGCCACCAGCAGAGCGGGTTTTGACTATGGCTACACCTTC
. . TRBJ2-1 TRBV7-7 CASSTYGTVKTSPLYNEQFF TGTGCTAGCAGCACCTACGGGACTGTAAAAACCTCTCCCCTATACAATGAGCAGTTCTTC
TRBD1 . TRBJ1-1 TRBV19 CASIRQGQGLMNTEAFF TGTGCCAGTATAAGACAGGGACAGGGGCTCATGAACACTGAAGCTTTCTTT
. . TRBJ1-4 TRBV30 CAWSGGWGEKLFF TGTGCCTGGAGCGGGGGTTGGGGAGAAAAACTGTTTTTT
. . TRBJ2-1 TRBV2 CASSEARAFEQFF TGTGCCAGCAGTGAAGCGCGAGCTTTTGAGCAGTTCTTC
TRBD2 . TRBJ2-1 TRBV29-1 CSVEMGGRSSEQFF TGCAGCGTTGAAATGGGCGGGAGGTCTAGTGAGCAGTTCTTC
. few TRBJ1-2 TRBV28 CASNSPGGAQGYTF TGTGCCAGCAATTCCCCGGGGGGGGCCCAGGGCTACACCTTC
TRBD1 . TRBJ1-1 TRBV4-2 CASSPTGGGTEAFF TGTGCCAGCAGCCCGACAGGGGGTGGCACTGAAGCTTTCTTT
TRBD1 . TRBJ2-1 TRBV6-6 CASRQGVGYNEQFF TGTGCCAGCAGACAGGGGGTAGGATACAATGAGCAGTTCTTC
. . TRBJ1-2 TRBV28 CASSLAPVLLDYGYTF TGTGCCAGCAGTTTAGCCCCAGTACTTCTAGACTATGGCTACACCTTC
. . TRBJ2-6 TRBV10-3 CAISGQAGANVLTF TGTGCCATCAGTGGGCAGGCTGGGGCCAACGTCCTGACTTTC
. . TRBJ1-1 TRBV10-3 CAISSGREGNTEAFF TGTGCCATCAGTTCAGGCCGGGAGGGGAACACTGAAGCTTTCTTT
TRBD2 . TRBJ2-7 TRBV15 CATRDGLAGVVQYF TGTGCCACCAGGGATGGACTAGCGGGAGTGGTGCAGTACTTC
. . TRBJ2-3 TRBV6-1 CASSEARISTDTQYF TGTGCCAGCAGTGAGGCCAGGATTAGCACAGATACGCAGTATTTT
. . TRBJ2-5 TRBV7-7 CASSPRLYSETQYF TGTGCCAGCAGCCCGCGACTATATTCAGAGACCCAGTACTTC
TRBD2 few TRBJ2-1 TRBV9 CASSGGTSGDNEQFF TGTGCCAGCAGCGGGGGGACTAGCGGGGACAATGAGCAGTTCTTC
TRBD1 . TRBJ2-7 TRBV19 CASSMGKGQTEQYF TGTGCCAGTAGTATGGGAAAGGGACAGACCGAGCAGTACTTC
TRBD1 once TRBJ1-2 TRBV29-1 CSVETSGGSYGYTF TGCAGCGTTGAAACCTCAGGGGGCAGCTATGGCTACACCTTC
TRBD1 . TRBJ1-1 TRBV28 CASSQLQGAVTEAFF TGTGCCAGCAGCCAACTTCAGGGGGCGGTCACTGAAGCTTTCTTT
TRBD2 . TRBJ2-7 TRBV9 CASSVEGTSEYEQYF TGTGCCAGCAGCGTAGAGGGGACTAGCGAATACGAGCAGTACTTC
. . TRBJ2-7 TRBV7-2 CASSLGVSGEQYF TGTGCCAGCAGCCTAGGGGTATCGGGCGAGCAGTACTTC
TRBD2 once TRBJ2-4 TRBV29-1 CSVGQGGVLDIQYF TGCAGCGTTGGTCAGGGAGGGGTTCTGGACATTCAGTACTTC
. . TRBJ2-1 TRBV6-5 CARQGGNEQFF TGTGCCAGACAGGGGGGGAATGAGCAGTTCTTC
. . TRBJ2-7 TRBV11-2 CASSRERVGYEQYF TGTGCCAGCAGCCGTGAACGGGTAGGTTACGAGCAGTACTTC
. . TRBJ2-7 TRBV27 CASSFRESYEQYF TGTGCCAGCAGTTTTCGGGAGAGCTACGAGCAGTACTTC
. . TRBJ1-4 TRBV23-1 CASGPFTFDSPRTNEKLFF TGCGCCAGCGGCCCCTTTACCTTCGACAGCCCGAGAACTAATGAAAAACTGTTTTTT
. . TRBJ1-5 TRBV30 CAWAEGTYSNQPQHF TGTGCCTGGGCCGAGGGAACCTATAGCAATCAGCCCCAGCATTTT
TRBD2 few TRBJ2-1 TRBV4-2 CASSRTGGTSGSNEQFF TGTGCCAGCAGCCGGACAGGCGGGACTAGCGGCAGCAATGAGCAGTTCTTC
TRBD2 few TRBJ2-7 TRBV11-2 CASSSSGEGSYEQYF TGTGCCAGCAGCTCGTCGGGGGAGGGCAGCTACGAGCAGTACTTC
. few TRBJ2-1 TRBV5-1 CASSLNLNNEQFF TGCGCCAGCAGCTTGAATCTAAACAATGAGCAGTTCTTC
TRBD1 few TRBJ2-3 TRBV18 CASSPRTGVDTQYF TGTGCCAGCTCACCCCGGACAGGGGTTGATACGCAGTATTTT
. . TRBJ1-1 TRBV7-9 CASRRTGNTEAFF TGTGCCAGCAGACGCACAGGGAACACTGAAGCTTTCTTT
. . TRBJ2-1 TRBV11-3 CASSLGSGEQFF TGTGCCAGCAGCTTAGGGAGTGGTGAGCAGTTCTTC
TRBD2 many TRBJ2-1 TRBV9 CASSVAGLEYNEQFF TGTGCCAGCAGCGTAGCCGGACTAGAGTACAATGAGCAGTTCTTC
TRBD2 . TRBJ2-1 TRBV7-3 CASSSSGFSYNEQFF TGTGCCAGCAGCTCTAGCGGGTTCAGTTACAATGAGCAGTTCTTC
TRBD1 . TRBJ2-1 TRBV6-1 CASRETGALNNEQFF TGTGCCAGCAGAGAGACAGGGGCTCTTAACAATGAGCAGTTCTTC
TRBD2 . TRBJ2-7 TRBV2 CASSEPNSGTSVSYEQYF TGTGCCAGCAGTGAACCCAACTCCGGGACTAGCGTCTCCTACGAGCAGTACTTC
. . TRBJ2-7 TRBV19 CASSLQGYEQYF TGTGCCAGTAGTTTACAGGGTTACGAGCAGTACTTC
. few TRBJ2-3 TRBV4-2 CASSQGRGLTDTQYF TGTGCCAGCAGCCAAGGGCGGGGGCTCACAGATACGCAGTATTTT
TRBD1 . TRBJ1-2 TRBV5-4 CASSARDRGQSYTF TGTGCCAGCAGCGCAAGGGACAGGGGGCAGAGCTACACCTTC
TRBD2 . TRBJ2-1 TRBV28 CASNWRGVSEQFF TGTGCCAGCAACTGGCGGGGGGTTAGTGAGCAGTTCTTC
. . TRBJ2-5 TRBV9 CASSVAAGIQETQYF TGTGCCAGCAGCGTGGCCGCAGGGATCCAAGAGACCCAGTACTTC
TRBD2 . TRBJ2-1 TRBV4-1 CASSHALAGPYNEQFF TGCGCCAGCAGCCACGCACTAGCGGGACCTTATAATGAGCAGTTCTTC
TRBD1 few TRBJ2-7 TRBV28 CASSLTGGELEQYF TGTGCCAGCAGTTTGACAGGGGGTGAGCTCGAGCAGTACTTC
TRBD2 . TRBJ2-3 TRBV7-2 CASSLALAGGTDTQYF TGTGCCAGCAGCTTAGCTCTAGCGGGGGGCACAGATACGCAGTATTTT
. few TRBJ1-1 TRBV15 CATSSAGIIQAFF TGTGCCACCAGCAGTGCGGGGATTATACAAGCTTTCTTT